Shown below are 18 T cell receptor beta chains from a single sample sequenced in a study of blood T cell repertoires in COVID-19. Assay: immunoSEQ multiplex PCR; the TCRdb copy retains only in-frame clones and omits some. The sample contains about 400,000 clones, approximately 88% of which appear only once. The sample comprised PBMCs or T cells enriched from blood (not recorded which). All receptors come from a woman aged 40 to 49 with acute COVID-19.

The chain is built from TRBV6-4 and TRBJ1-2; maybe TRBD1 (6 bases). The CDR3 is 13 residues long. Per germline, CDR1 MRHNA and CDR2 SNTAGT. V lost 5 bases and J 7 bases, leaving 14 bases between the germline ends. The CDR3 loop is CASSRSGAGGYTF. CDR3 DNA sequence: TGTGCCAGCAGTAGGTCAGGGGCTGGTGGCTACACCTTC.

The chain links TRBV7-8 to TRBJ2-2; the D is unclear. Per the germline V gene, CDR1 is SGHVS and CDR2 is FQNEAQ. V was trimmed by 2 bases and J by 0 bases, leaving 13 bases between them. CDR3 length: 17 residues. For the CDR3, the DNA is TGTGCCAGCAGCTTAACCGCCGCTCAGTCGAACACCGGGGAGCTGTTTTTT. Translated, it gives CASSLTAAQSNTGELFF.

The rearrangement joins TRBV6-5 to TRBJ1-1; D not certain. The germline V gene has CDR1 MNHEY and CDR2 SVGAGI. Trimming cost V 4 bases and J 1 base, with 16 bases left between them. The CDR3 is 16 amino acids. CDR3: CASSFGSQAANTEAFF. CDR3 DNA sequence: TGTGCCAGCAGTTTTGGGTCCCAGGCCGCGAACACTGAAGCTTTCTTT.

In this sample, this clone turned up a few times. The genes are TRBV3-1 (or the pseudogene TRBV3-2) and TRBJ1-1, with 8 bases lining up with TRBD1. V shed 6 bases and J 6 bases; nucleotides not matched to a gene: 9. This CDR3 spans 14 amino acids. Germline CDR1 LGHDT, CDR2 YNNKEL (reference sequence). The CDR3 sequence is CASSPGGGVAEAFF. The CDR3 region has the DNA TGTGCCAGCAGTCCAGGGGGCGGAGTGGCTGAAGCTTTCTTT.

The chain joins TRBV12-3 or TRBV12-4 to TRBJ1-5; D is uncertain. V dropped 5 bases and J dropped 9 bases, with 14 bases sitting between them. The CDR3 totals 13 residues. This CDR3 reads CASSTGNGRPQHF. In DNA form, the CDR3 reads TGTGCCAGCAGTACGGGCAACGGGAGGCCCCAGCATTTT.

The chain is built from TRBV4-1 and TRBJ1-3; D uncertain. Germline V gene sequence: CDR1 MGHRA, CDR2 YSYEKL. Trimming shortened V by 0 bases and J by 0 bases, and 9 bases separated the two germline ends. CDR3 length: 16 amino acids. Here the CDR3 reads CASSQEARPSGNTIYF. The CDR3 region has the DNA TGCGCCAGCAGCCAAGAGGCGAGGCCCTCTGGAAACACCATATATTTT.

This clone was detected only once. The chain combines TRBV7-6 with TRBJ2-1, with D possibly TRBD2 on 7 matching bases. The germline V gene has CDR1 SGHVS and CDR2 FNYEAQ. The CDR3 spans 17 residues. The V end lost 1 base, the J end lost 3 bases, and 16 bases lay between the germline ends. The CDR3 bases are TGTGCCAGCAGCTTAGGTGGAGGGGGGGCCCGCTACAATGAGCAGTTCTTC. Translated, it gives CASSLGGGGARYNEQFF.

V and J are TRBV4-2 and TRBJ1-4; maybe TRBD1 (5 bases). The CDR3 is made up of 15 amino acids. V was trimmed by 1 base and J by 6 bases, leaving 12 bases between them. Germline V gene lookup returns CDR1 LGHNA and CDR2 YNFKEQ. For the CDR3, the DNA is TGTGCCAGCAGCCAAGGGATTGGGGGGGATGAAAAACTGTTTTTT. As protein: CASSQGIGGDEKLFF.

The rearrangement joins TRBV2 to TRBJ1-5, with D unclear. This CDR3 has 15 amino acids. Per germline, CDR1 SNHLY and CDR2 FYNNEI. Between the trimmed V and J ends, which lost 2 bases and 0 bases, there was a span of 8 bases. The CDR3 nucleotides are TGTGCCAGCAGTGAACGGAGGGATAGCAATCAGCCCCAGCATTTT. It translates to CASSERRDSNQPQHF.

The chain is built from TRBV4-2 and TRBJ2-7; D gene unclear. Germline V gene data show CDR1 as LGHNA and CDR2 as YNFKEQ. The CDR3 sequence is 16 residues long. V was trimmed by 1 base and J by 2 bases, leaving 15 bases between them. The CDR3 nucleotides read TGTGCCAGCAGCCAAGCACCGGGTCAGAGGACCTACGAGCAGTACTTC. Protein: CASSQAPGQRTYEQYF.

The chain uses TRBV9 and TRBJ1-1; 8 positions agree with TRBD1. Germline CDR1 SGDLS, CDR2 YYNGEE. V was clipped by 3 bases and J by 3 bases; unmatched bases: 7. CDR3 size: 15 residues. The CDR3 protein is CASSAQGAYYTEAFF. The CDR3 bases are TGTGCCAGCAGCGCTCAGGGGGCCTATTACACTGAAGCTTTCTTT.

This chain connects TRBV25-1 to TRBJ2-2; D perhaps matches TRBD2 (6 bases). Between the trimmed V and J ends, which lost 9 bases and 5 bases, there was a span of 19 bases. Germline values: CDR1 MGHDK, CDR2 SYGVNS. The CDR3 totals 15 residues. The CDR3 DNA is TGTGCCAGTTCCCCGGGACTCGCTGGAACCGGGGAGCTGTTTTTT. It translates to CASSPGLAGTGELFF.

CDR3 coding DNA: TGTGCCACCTCGGACAGGCGCAATCAGCCCCAGCATTTT. It specifies CATSDRRNQPQHF. This chain uses TRBV6-5 with TRBJ1-5, with 7 bases aligning to TRBD1. This CDR3 is built from 13 residues. The J segment lost 2 bases and the V segment lost 10 bases, leaving 5 bases of the junction unmatched. Per the germline V gene, CDR1 is MNHEY and CDR2 is SVGAGI.

The V call is TRBV3-1 (or the pseudogene TRBV3-2), the J call TRBJ1-4, with D maybe TRBD1 (6 bases). Germline CDR1 is LGHDT and CDR2 is YNNKEL (reference sequence). V lost 0 bases and J lost 8, with 10 bases in between. The CDR3 consists of 14 residues. CDR3 nucleotide sequence: TGTGCCAGCAGCCAAGAAGGGGGTTGGGAAAAACTGTTTTTT. Protein: CASSQEGGWEKLFF.

This sequence joins TRBV5-1 and TRBJ1-5; D not certain. This CDR3 region has 13 residues. From germline, CDR1 is SGHRS and CDR2 YFSETQ. Trimming took 5 bases from V and 2 from J, leaving 8 bases between them. The CDR3 bases are TGCGCCAGCAGTCCCCGAGGCAATCAGCCCCAGCATTTT. It encodes CASSPRGNQPQHF.

This chain links TRBV7-9 with TRBJ2-6, with D possibly TRBD1 on 5 matching bases. From germline, CDR1 is SEHNR and CDR2 FQNEAQ (reference sequence). V was shortened by 5 bases and J by 0 bases, with 17 bases between the two germline ends. The CDR3 runs to 18 residues. The CDR3 here is CASSGESYQGSGANVLTF. DNA of the CDR3: TGTGCCAGCAGCGGCGAGAGCTATCAGGGCTCTGGGGCCAACGTCCTGACTTTC. The complete variable domain, with remaining parts taken from reference TRBV7-9 and TRBJ2-6, reads DTGVSQNPRHKITKRGQNVTFRCDPISEHNRLYWYRQTLGQGPEFLTYFQNEAQLEKSRLLSDRFSAERPKGSFSTLEIQRTEQGDSAMYLCASSGESYQGSGANVLTFGAGSRLTVL.

This chain uses TRBV30 with TRBJ2-7; 7 bases are shared with TRBD1. The CDR3 runs 13 residues. J lost 2 bases, V lost 2 bases, and 3 bases had no gene match. Germline loops: CDR1 GTSNPN, CDR2 SVGIG (reference sequence). The CDR3 region is CAWSKGTAYEQYF. In nucleotides, the CDR3 is TGTGCCTGGAGTAAAGGGACAGCCTACGAGCAGTACTTC.

This clone was detected once. J is TRBJ2-3 and V is TRBV24-1; no definite D call. Per the germline V gene, CDR1 is KGHDR and CDR2 is SFDVKD. The CDR3 sequence is 13 residues long. Trimming took 3 bases from V and 5 from J, leaving 8 bases between them. CDR3: CATSDPPGDTQYF. DNA for the CDR3: TGTGCCACCAGTGATCCGCCCGGAGATACGCAGTATTTT.